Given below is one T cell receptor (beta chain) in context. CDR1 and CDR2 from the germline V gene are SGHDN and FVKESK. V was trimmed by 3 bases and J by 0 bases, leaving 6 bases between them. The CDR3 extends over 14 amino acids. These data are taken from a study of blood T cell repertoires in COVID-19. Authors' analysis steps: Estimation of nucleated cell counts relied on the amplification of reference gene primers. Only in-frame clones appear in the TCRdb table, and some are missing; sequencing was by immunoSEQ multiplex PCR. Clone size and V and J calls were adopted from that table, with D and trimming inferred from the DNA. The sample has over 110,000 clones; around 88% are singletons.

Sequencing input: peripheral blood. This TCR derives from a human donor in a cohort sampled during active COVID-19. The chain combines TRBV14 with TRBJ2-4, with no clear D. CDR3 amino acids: CASSHPLAKNIQYF. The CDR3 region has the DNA TGTGCCAGCAGCCATCCTCTAGCCAAAAACATTCAGTACTTC.